The clone carrying this T cell receptor beta chain was detected only a few times. The sample belongs to a study of neurological immune-mediated disorders. Trimming took off 2 bases at V and 2 bases at J, with 10 bases between the two ends. The V gene's germline CDR1 is ENHRY and CDR2 SYGVKD. The CDR3 is made up of 14 amino acids. The team produced cDNA through 5'RACE using 10-nucleotide random UMIs. MiXCR, applied by TCRdb to the 5' RACE reads, yields one record per CDR3 protein. The table records 20,000 to 30,000 distinct CDR3 sequences, roughly 2.5% of them present only once. Sequenced input: PBMCs. The TCR was taken from a woman aged 45-65 years with multiple sclerosis. V and J are TRBV10-3 and TRBJ2-7; tentative D call: TRBD1 (5 bases). CDR3 residues: CAISEPGPPYEQYF. The CDR3 DNA sequence: TGTGCCATCAGTGAGCCAGGGCCACCCTACGAGCAGTACTTC.